The 24 T cell receptor beta chains reported below all come from one sample, sequenced in a study of T cell responses to AZD1222 COVID-19 vaccine. Clones were read by immunoSEQ multiplex PCR, and TCRdb kept only the in-frame ones, dropping some. Among 110,000 or so clones listed, 70% to 90% were seen once. The sequencing here drew on peripheral blood, taken on day 0 of AZD1222 vaccination. The receptors shown here come from an adult in good health.

This CDR3 reads CSVFLSLSGQGVESYGYTF. In nucleotides, the CDR3 is TGCAGCGTCTTTCTGTCACTATCGGGACAGGGGGTTGAGAGCTATGGCTACACCTTC. V and J are TRBV29-1 and TRBJ1-2, with 11 bases lining up with TRBD1. Germline lookup yields CDR1 SQVTM and CDR2 ANQGSEA. The V gene end was trimmed by 6 bases and the J gene end by 4 bases; junction bases not matched to a gene: 22. This CDR3 region has 19 residues.

This chain connects TRBV7-3 to TRBJ2-7, with TRBD1 identical over 10 bases. The CDR3 length is 16 residues. The V gene end was trimmed by 4 bases and the J gene end by 3 bases; junction bases not matched to a gene: 9. Germline CDR1 SGHTA, CDR2 FQGTGA. Written as DNA, the CDR3 is TGTGCCAGCAGCTACCCCGGGACAGGGGACCACTACGAGCAGTACGTC. The encoded protein is CASSYPGTGDHYEQYV.

The CDR3 bases are TGCGCCAGCCAGGATTTGGGGGGCCGGGGTACCGGGGAGCTGTTTTTT. It translates to CASQDLGGRGTGELFF. This chain connects TRBV5-1 to TRBJ2-2; tentatively, D is TRBD1 or TRBD2 (6 bases each). The CDR3 sequence is 16 residues long. V gave up 7 bases and J gave up 5 bases, with 21 bases separating them. Per germline, CDR1 SGHRS and CDR2 YFSETQ.

This chain joins TRBV4-1 and TRBJ2-5; D is ambiguous. Looked up from germline, CDR1 is MGHRA and CDR2 is YSYEKL. With 1 base removed from V and 13 bases from J, the gap between germline ends came to 16 bases. The CDR3 is 13 amino acids. The CDR3 bases are TGCGCCAGCAGCCAAGTACCTCCGATCCATCTGTACTTC. Encoded protein: CASSQVPPIHLYF.

CDR3 bases: TGTGCCAGCAGCTTTAGCCGGTTGGGTTCGGCAGATACGCAGTATTTT. It encodes CASSFSRLGSADTQYF. The chain is built from TRBV7-9 and TRBJ2-3; D not resolved. The CDR3 has 16 residues. CDR1 and CDR2 (germline): SEHNR, FQNEAQ (reference sequence). Trimming took off 3 bases at V and 4 bases at J, with 17 bases between the two ends.

The chain recombines TRBV7-9 with TRBJ2-7; D remains ambiguous. The CDR3 length is 13 residues. V was cut by 4 bases and J by 6 bases, with 13 bases left in between. Germline CDR1 reads SEHNR; CDR2 reads FQNEAQ (reference sequence). The CDR3 protein is CASSSTALSEQYV. As DNA, the CDR3 is TGTGCCAGCAGCTCAACGGCACTGTCCGAGCAGTACGTC.

This chain links TRBV24-1 with TRBJ2-3; 8 positions agree with TRBD2. Trimming cost V 5 bases and J 6 bases; bases outside gene matches: 9. CDR3 length: 15 residues. Looked up from germline, CDR1 is KGHDR and CDR2 is SFDVKD. This CDR3 reads CATSGPGLAPDTQYF. The DNA of the CDR3 is TGTGCCACCAGTGGGCCAGGACTAGCACCGGATACGCAGTATTTT.

The chain combines TRBV27 with TRBJ2-2; D uncertain. V shed 3 bases and J shed 5 bases, with 4 bases lying between them. Germline V gives CDR1 MNHEY, CDR2 SMNVEV (reference sequence). CDR3 length: 12 amino acids. DNA for the CDR3: TGTGCCAGCAGTTTCGGAACCGGGGAGCTGTTTTTT. This codes for CASSFGTGELFF.

The chain has TRBV10-3 and TRBJ1-2; TRBD1 agrees at 7 bases. Unmatched junction bases numbered 10, after V lost 5 bases and J lost 4 bases. The CDR3 has 15 residues. The V gene's germline CDR1 is ENHRY and CDR2 SYGVKD. The CDR3: CAISYTGEAIYGYTF. CDR3 nucleotides: TGTGCCATCAGTTACACAGGGGAGGCGATCTATGGCTACACCTTC.

V usage is TRBV18 and J usage is TRBJ1-2; 10 bases agree with TRBD1. This CDR3 spans 14 amino acids. The V and J ends lost 3 bases and 5 bases, in that order; junction bases with no gene match: 3. Germline CDR1 is KGHSH and CDR2 is LQKENI. The CDR3 DNA follows: TGTGCCAGCTCACCGAGACAGGGGGCTTATGGCTACACCTTC. Its protein product is CASSPRQGAYGYTF.

This rearrangement joins TRBV6-4 to TRBJ1-2; 9 nucleotides match TRBD1. The CDR3 runs 18 residues. Looked up from germline, CDR1 is MRHNA and CDR2 is SNTAGT. The V segment lost 2 bases and the J segment 6 bases; nucleotides outside the gene matches: 16. The CDR3 loop reads CASSDPRGQGIGEDGYTF. CDR3 sequence (DNA): TGTGCCAGCAGTGACCCAAGGGGACAGGGTATCGGAGAGGATGGCTACACCTTC.

The V and J genes are TRBV7-3 and TRBJ1-1; no reliable D call. The germline CDR1 and CDR2 sequences are SGHTA and FQGTGA. The CDR3 runs 15 residues. Trimming shortened V by 2 bases and J by 2 bases, and 12 bases separated the two germline ends. CDR3 amino acids: CASSLGSGINTEAFF. The CDR3 region has the DNA TGTGCCAGCAGCTTAGGTTCCGGAATCAACACTGAAGCTTTCTTT.

V is TRBV5-1 and J is TRBJ2-7; D gene uncertain. The CDR3 consists of 12 residues. The ends were cut back, 1 base at V and 4 bases at J, with 6 bases in the middle. Germline CDR1 is SGHRS and CDR2 is YFSETQ. The DNA for the CDR3 is TGCGCCAGCAGCTTGACTTTTTACGAGCAGTACTTC. It yields the protein CASSLTFYEQYF.

V is TRBV2 and J is TRBJ1-2, with 8 bases lining up with TRBD1. Germline V gene lookup returns CDR1 SNHLY and CDR2 FYNNEI. Trimming took 8 bases from V and 5 from J; bases not matched to a gene: 13. The CDR3 totals 15 residues. CDR3 coding DNA: TGTGCCAGCCGGGATCTGGACAGGGACTTTTATGGCTACACCTTC. Its protein product is CASRDLDRDFYGYTF.

V usage is TRBV5-6 and J usage is TRBJ1-2; D is ambiguous. Germline V CDR1 and CDR2: SGHDT, YYEEEE. Between the trimmed V and J ends, which lost 2 bases and 4 bases, there was a span of 12 bases. This CDR3 region has 14 residues. In DNA, the CDR3 is TGTGCCAGCAGCTTTGGACGGATCTCCTATGGCTACACCTTC. This gives the protein CASSFGRISYGYTF.

This clone showed up just a few times. The rearrangement links TRBV7-2 to TRBJ2-7; D gene uncertain. V was trimmed by 0 bases and J by 3 bases, leaving 6 bases between them. This CDR3 region has 13 residues. The germline gives CDR1 SGHTA, CDR2 FQGNSA. In nucleotides, the CDR3 is TGTGCCAGCAGCTTAGCCGGAAACTACGAGCAGTACTTC. Its protein product is CASSLAGNYEQYF.

The rearrangement links TRBV6-6 to TRBJ1-4; D perhaps matches TRBD1 (6 bases). V shed 4 bases and J shed 7 bases, with 16 bases lying between them. The CDR3 totals 15 residues. The V gene's germline CDR1 is MNHNY and CDR2 SVGAGI (reference sequence). CDR3 bases: TGTGCCAGCAGTTCCAAGGGGGGGGCGAGTGAAAAACTGTTTTTT. Its protein product is CASSSKGGASEKLFF.

This sequence joins TRBV27 and TRBJ2-2, with D unclear. Germline V lookup: CDR1 MNHEY, CDR2 SMNVEV (reference sequence). Trimming took off 1 base at V and 6 bases at J, with 3 bases between the two ends. This CDR3 contains 12 residues. This CDR3 reads CASSLYSGELFF. The CDR3 nucleotides are TGTGCCAGCAGTTTATATTCCGGGGAGCTGTTTTTT.

V is TRBV5-6 and J is TRBJ1-5, with TRBD1 as a possible D gene (6 bases). The V gene's germline CDR1 is SGHDT and CDR2 YYEEEE. The germline V and J ends were trimmed by 4 bases and 0 bases, with 8 bases remaining between them. This CDR3 is built from 14 residues. The CDR3 loop is CASSTTGSNQPQHF. DNA for the CDR3: TGTGCCAGCAGCACGACAGGTAGCAATCAGCCCCAGCATTTT.

The gene calls are TRBV7-9 and TRBJ1-4; perhaps TRBD1 as D (5 bases). The CDR3 is 14 amino acids. V shed 11 bases and J shed 7 bases, with 20 bases lying between them. The germline gives CDR1 SEHNR, CDR2 FQNEAQ (reference sequence). This CDR3 is CAGNGQGGGEKLFF. DNA for the CDR3: TGTGCCGGTAACGGCCAGGGAGGCGGTGAAAAACTGTTTTTT.

The CDR3 is CASSLYGASENIQYF. In DNA form, the CDR3 reads TGTGCCAGCAGCTTGTATGGGGCGTCGGAAAACATTCAGTACTTC. This chain uses TRBV5-6 with TRBJ2-4; TRBD1 is a possible D gene (5 bases). The CDR3 extends over 15 amino acids. Germline lookup yields CDR1 SGHDT and CDR2 YYEEEE. V lost 1 base to trimming and J lost 5 bases, with 13 bases between them.

This chain uses TRBV7-6 with TRBJ1-2; tentative D call: TRBD1 (5 bases). CDR1 is SGHVS and CDR2 is FNYEAQ in the germline V gene. The CDR3 spans 14 residues. Trimming took off 2 bases at V and 8 bases at J, with 15 bases between the two ends. The CDR3 is CASSLWGVGGGYTF. As DNA, the CDR3 is TGTGCCAGCAGCTTATGGGGGGTGGGCGGCGGCTACACCTTC.

The chain is built from TRBV7-9 and TRBJ2-7, with D unclear. Germline loops: CDR1 SEHNR, CDR2 FQNEAQ (reference sequence). The CDR3 has 11 residues. Trimming stripped 5 bases from V and 7 bases from J, with 9 bases between. CDR3 in DNA: TGTGCCAGCAGCCCCAACTTGGAGCAGTACTTC. Translated: CASSPNLEQYF.

The count of this clone is one. The rearrangement joins TRBV19 to TRBJ1-5; TRBD1 might be the D (6 bases). V lost 6 bases to trimming and J lost 3 bases, with 12 bases between them. Germline CDR1 LNHDA, CDR2 SQIVND (reference sequence). The CDR3 loop spans 14 amino acids. The CDR3 coding sequence is TGTGCCAGTAGAGGGGGAGGCACCAATCAGCCCCAGCATTTT. This translates into CASRGGGTNQPQHF.